Described below is a single T cell receptor beta chain sequence and its context. The antigen is unknown. The entry originates in a study of shared clonotypes between healthy human individuals. The study's findings and limits: Incompleteness in sorted-subset sequencing, despite large depth, was shown by rarefaction. Blood was the sole source, and tissue repertoires probably differ.

Every subset had its genomic DNA shared out evenly among several immunoSEQ plates. The DNA input per sorted-subset replicate PCR was about 0.2 ug, corresponding to some 27,000 T cell genomes. TCRdb's table, derived via immunoSEQ multiplex PCR, lists solely in-frame clones and lacks some. This sample has roughly 1 million clones, with more than 75% found just once. V lost 4 bases and J 9 bases, leaving 13 bases between the germline ends. The CDR3 sequence is 13 residues long. Germline lookup yields CDR1 MGHRA and CDR2 YSYEKL. The sequencing sample was made of memory CD4+ T cells from PBMCs. Subset in this sample: CD45RA-negative fraction. V usage is TRBV4-1 and J usage is TRBJ2-1; D call uncertain. The TCR originated in a man aged 18-30 years in good health. Some clones in this sample may be carry-over from other donors' samples. The CDR3 sequence: CASSPPASGEQFF. DNA of the CDR3: TGCGCCAGCAGCCCCCCGGCTTCGGGTGAGCAGTTCTTC.